This T cell receptor beta chain was sequenced for a study of vaccination effects on CD4 cells after COVID-19. Germline CDR1 and CDR2: SQVTM and ANQGSEA. The CDR3 is 13 residues long. V shed 6 bases, J shed 5 bases, and the junction held 6 bases outside the gene matches. Broader study findings: The study got few convalescent patients and did not collect any early post-infection timepoints. Of the vaccine-induced clones from healthy vaccinees, merely 1 of 255 recognized common cold coronaviruses as well. Substantial clonal contraction characterized both infection- and vaccine-induced clones late after vaccination.

Concerning this clone: Its antigen is as yet unknown.

The method was immunoSEQ multiplex PCR; TCRdb's version includes in-frame clones alone and lacks a portion of them. This table holds under 45,000 clones, around three quarters found once. Antigen-specific CD4+ T cells expanded by the ViraFEST assay with viral peptide pools were then sequenced. Subsequent to less than eleven days of culture, CD4+ T cells were isolated. None of the vaccinated had previously contracted SARS-CoV-2, and their nucleocapsid antibodies tested negative. Days 3 and 7 saw half the medium replaced with IL-2 medium. The chain carries TRBV29-1 and TRBJ2-1, with 8 nucleotides matching TRBD1. Source: CD4+ T cells from PBMCs cultured with HCoV-NL63 spike peptides, taken before COVID-19 vaccination. The sequence was obtained from a human donor who received a COVID-19 vaccine. The CDR3 sequence: CSVRTGNNNEQFF. DNA for the CDR3: TGCAGCGTCCGGACAGGGAATAACAATGAGCAGTTCTTC.